This T cell receptor beta chain was documented in a study of shared T cell receptors in the human thymus. Comments on this clone: Other DNA sequences in this sample translate to the same CDR3.

V lost 5 bases to trimming and J lost 0 bases; unmatched junction nucleotides: 7. Germline V lookup: CDR1 MNHEY, CDR2 SMNVEV (reference sequence). This CDR3 has 17 residues. Data came from immunoSEQ multiplex PCR; TCRdb stores just in-frame clones and leaves some out. The table lists 600,000 to 900,000 clones, over 75% of them singletons. The data were also submitted as part of a second study, on human thymus T cells. As that report states: The study used thymus tissue resected during corrective heart surgery. A high degree of thymic repertoire overlap among unrelated individuals was reported in related research.

Sequencing was done on a sample of thymocytes. The TCR comes from a girl under three years old with a congenital heart defect. This chain connects TRBV27 to TRBJ1-6; 7 nucleotides line up with TRBD1. CDR3 loop: CASSPQTGSSYNSPLHF. CDR3 coding DNA: TGTGCCAGCAGTCCACAGACAGGGAGCTCCTATAATTCACCCCTCCACTTT.